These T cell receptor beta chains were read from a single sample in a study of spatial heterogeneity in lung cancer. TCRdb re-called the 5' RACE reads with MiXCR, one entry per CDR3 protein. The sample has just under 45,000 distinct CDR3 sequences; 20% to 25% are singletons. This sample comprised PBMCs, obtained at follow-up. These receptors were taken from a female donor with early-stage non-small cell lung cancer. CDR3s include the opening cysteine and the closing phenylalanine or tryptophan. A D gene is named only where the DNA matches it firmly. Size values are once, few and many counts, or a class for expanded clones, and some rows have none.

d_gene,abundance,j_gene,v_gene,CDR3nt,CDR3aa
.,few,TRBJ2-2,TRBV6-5,TGTGCCAGCAAGAGGGGGGGGGACAGGGAGCTGTTTTTT,CASKRGGDRELFF
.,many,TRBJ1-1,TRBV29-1,TGCAGCGTTGAAGACGGGGGATTCACTGAAGCTTTCTTT,CSVEDGGFTEAFF
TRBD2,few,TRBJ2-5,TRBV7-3,TGTGCCAGCAGCTTAAATACGTTAGCGGGGGCCAAAGAAGAGACCCAGTACTTC,CASSLNTLAGAKEETQYF
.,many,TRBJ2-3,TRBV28,TGTGCCAGCAGTTTCGCAGGGAGTCGAGATACGCAGTATTTT,CASSFAGSRDTQYF
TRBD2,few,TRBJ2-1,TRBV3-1,TGTGCCAGCAGATCAGCGGGAATAGTTGCGGGTGAGCAGTTCTTC,CASRSAGIVAGEQFF
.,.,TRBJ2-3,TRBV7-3,TGTGCCAGCAGCTTGACTGAGGCTTGGGGTACGCAGTATTTT,CASSLTEAWGTQYF
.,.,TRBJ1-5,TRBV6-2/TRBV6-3,TGTGCCAGTACTGGGTGGGTTCTGGGGCAGCCCCAGCATTTT,CASTGWVLGQPQHF
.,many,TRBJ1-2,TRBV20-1,TGCAGTGCTAGTTCAGAGGCTGGGATCGGGGGTGAGCCTGGCTACACCTTC,CSASSEAGIGGEPGYTF
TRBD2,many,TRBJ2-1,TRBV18,TGTGCCAGCTCACCCTCTCTTTCGCGGGAGATTCGCTCCTACAATGAGCAGTTCTTC,CASSPSLSREIRSYNEQFF
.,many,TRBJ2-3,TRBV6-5,TGTGCCAGCAGCCCCACAGGGAACACAGATACGCAGTATTTT,CASSPTGNTDTQYF
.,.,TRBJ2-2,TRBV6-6,TGTGCCAGCAGTTCAGCGAGACTAGAGTCGACCGGGGAGCTGTTTTTT,CASSSARLESTGELFF
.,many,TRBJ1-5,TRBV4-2,TGTGCCAGCAGCCAAGACATCCGCCCGGAAAGGAATCAGCCCCAGCATTTT,CASSQDIRPERNQPQHF
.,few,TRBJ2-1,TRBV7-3,TGTGCCAGCAGCTTAATGGGCCTTGGCGACAATGAGCAGTTCTTC,CASSLMGLGDNEQFF
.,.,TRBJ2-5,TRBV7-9,TGTGCCAGCAGCTCAGGGGATGCGTTTCAAGAGACCCAGTACTTC,CASSSGDAFQETQYF
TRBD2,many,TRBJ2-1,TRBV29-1,TGCAGCGTTGAAGACGGGCTAGCGGGTATCAATGAGCAGTTCTTC,CSVEDGLAGINEQFF
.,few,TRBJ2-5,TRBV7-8,TGTGCCAGCAGCTTTACCTACTCCCACAGCCAAGAGACCCAGTACTTC,CASSFTYSHSQETQYF
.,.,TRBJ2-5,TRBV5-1,TGCGCCAGCAGCTTGCCGCCTGAAAAGACCCAGTACTTC,CASSLPPEKTQYF
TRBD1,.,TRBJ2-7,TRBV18,TGTGCCAGCTCACCAAGGACAGGTCAAACCTACGAGCAGTACTTC,CASSPRTGQTYEQYF
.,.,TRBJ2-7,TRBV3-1,TGTGCCAGCAGCCAGCGAGGGGTGGGCTACGAGCAGTACTTC,CASSQRGVGYEQYF
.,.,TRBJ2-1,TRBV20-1,TGCAGTGCTAGAGATGGGGGCCCCACAAAGTCCTCCTACAATGAGCAGTTCTTC,CSARDGGPTKSSYNEQFF
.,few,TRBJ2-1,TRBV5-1,TGCGCCAGCAGCCCCCGGACGCTAGGGAATGAGCAGTTCTTC,CASSPRTLGNEQFF
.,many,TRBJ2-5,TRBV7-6,TGTGCCAGCAGCCCCCTTGACAGCCAAGAGACCCAGTACTTC,CASSPLDSQETQYF
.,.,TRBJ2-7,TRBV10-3,TGTGCCATCAGTGGGGGGACCTACGAGCAGTACTTC,CAISGGTYEQYF
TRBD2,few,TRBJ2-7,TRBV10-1,TGCGCCAGCAGTGATCCTGGGACTAGCGGGGACGAGCAGTACTTC,CASSDPGTSGDEQYF
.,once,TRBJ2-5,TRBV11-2,TGTGCCAGCAGCTTAAGTCCGGGGGAACAAGAGACCCAGTACTTC,CASSLSPGEQETQYF
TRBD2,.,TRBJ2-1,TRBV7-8,TGTGCCAGCAGCTTAGGACTAGCGGGTTTTGAGCAGTTCTTC,CASSLGLAGFEQFF
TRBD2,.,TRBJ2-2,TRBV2,TGTGTCAGCAGTGTACTAGCGGGAGGTGACGGGGAGCTGTTTTTT,CVSSVLAGGDGELFF
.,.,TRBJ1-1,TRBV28,TGTGCCAGCAGTTGGGCAGCCGAAGCTTTCTTT,CASSWAAEAFF
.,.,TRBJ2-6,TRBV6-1,TGTGCCAGCAGTGATAAGGGCAGCCAGAGGAATGGGGCCAACGTCCTGACTTTC,CASSDKGSQRNGANVLTF
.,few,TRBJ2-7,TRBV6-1,TGTGCCAGCACCCGGGCCGGGGGGCGTCCCTACGAGCAGTACTTC,CASTRAGGRPYEQYF
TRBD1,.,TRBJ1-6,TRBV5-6,TGTGCCAGCAGGCGGGACAGGGGGCGAAGTCGATCAAATTCACCCCTCCACTTT,CASRRDRGRSRSNSPLHF
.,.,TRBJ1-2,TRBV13,TGTGCCAGCAGAAGATTTACAGAGACTCAAGGCTACACCTTC,CASRRFTETQGYTF
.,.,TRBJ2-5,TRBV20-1,TGCAGTGCTAGAGATCTCTACGGGGGCCCCAAAGAGACCCAGTACTTC,CSARDLYGGPKETQYF
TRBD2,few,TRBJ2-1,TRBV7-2,TGTGCCAGCAGCTTAAATAGCGGGGGCTACAATGAGCAGTTCTTC,CASSLNSGGYNEQFF
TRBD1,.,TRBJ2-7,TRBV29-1,TGCAGCGTTGAGACAGGGGGCGACGAGCAGTACTTC,CSVETGGDEQYF